Here is one T cell receptor (beta chain) with its context. Its antigen is as yet unknown. The CDR3 extends 3 residues past the end of the read, so its final part is completed from the germline J gene. The sample belongs to a study of T cell clonality in common variable immunodeficiency. CVID subjects were neither ill nor on immunomodulatory or immunosuppressive medication at sampling. Each donor provided 5 to 8 ml of heparinized whole blood. The CDR3 is 14 residues long. Trimming took off 4 bases at V and 8 bases at J, with 15 bases between the two ends. The germline CDR1 and CDR2 sequences are SGHTA and FQGTGA. General study results and limits: Fewer deletions and N-nucleotide insertions were reportedly seen in common variable immunodeficiency TCR beta sequences.

The assay was immunoSEQ multiplex PCR, and TCRdb's table has in-frame clones only and misses some. Sampling found some 15,000 clones, none seen once. The chain joins TRBV7-3 to TRBJ2-1, with a possible D match to TRBD1 (6 bases). This receptor was taken from a human donor with common variable immunodeficiency. Sample: peripheral blood mononuclear cells. The DNA read from the CDR3 is TGTGCCAGCAGCTCTGGGACACTTCTCGATGAG. It codes for CASSSGTLLDE. The whole CDR3 region reads CASSSGTLLDEQFF.